Sequencing of this TCR beta chain was carried out in a study of cytomegalovirus exposure and HLA in healthy donors listed by TCRdb under 2017. With regard to the full study: An earlier analysis of 587 of the donors reported about 280 Gb of sequence data and about 120 million unique TCR beta sequences obtained from around 170 million T cells. An early release that covered fewer than 750 HLA-typed donors contained around 330 gigabases of sequencing data and about 84 million unique TCR sequences. Among the 398 genotyped donors, approximately 76% belonged to the genetic ancestry cluster associated with self-reported Caucasian donors. The study aimed to test whether signatures of past pathogen exposure could be identified by cataloging public T cell receptors. The study used immunosequencing to profile the T cell repertoires of approximately 640 subjects and linked those repertoires to cytomegalovirus serostatus. In addition to the first cohort of 666 subjects, a separate validation cohort of about 120 different subjects was used. High-throughput TCR immunosequencing, statistical association of individual TCRs with disease status, and machine learning were combined to predict cytomegalovirus infection status. To study patterns of TCR occurrence, a later analysis re-analyzed previously published TCR beta repertoires from 666 donors and added high-resolution HLA genotyping. Rather than using new phenotypic data, the later analysis identified candidate immune exposures from TCR beta sequences and from how often those sequences occurred across donors. To decide whether each TCR beta V gene segment behaved as functional or pseudogenic, an earlier analysis of some 580 of the donors relied on high-throughput TCR beta sequencing. Donor age, sex, ethnicity and CMV serostatus were compiled together with the repertoire data. A later genetic analysis took genome-wide SNP genotypes for about 55% of the roughly 670 donors and used that subset as a discovery cohort. Every repertoire in the discovery cohort had been generated on one and the same sequencing platform. Both class I and class II loci were covered by HLA typing, at four-digit resolution. Typing coverage varied by locus: roughly 620-640 donors for A, B, C, DRB1 and DQB1; 500 to 550 for DQA1; more than 600 for DPA1; roughly 450 for DPB1. Because of strong linkage in the cohort, five DR-DQ haplotypes were treated as single units for association and clustering. Among over 350 genotyped donors of the cohort, an average of roughly 240,000 unique TCR beta nucleotide sequences were sequenced per donor, around 18% of them non-productive.

Deletion took 2 bases off V and 0 bases off J, with a span of 10 bases between the germline ends. Measured from the cysteine to the phenylalanine, the CDR3 is 15 residues long. Only the CDR3 part of the read is kept: 45 bases, read in frame from the first base. For CDR1 and CDR2, the germline V gene lists MNHNS and SASEGT. The full study reports these points: In an earlier analysis of roughly 560 of the donors, most TCR beta V segments were observed in productive rearrangements about 87% or about 30% of the time, broadly matching IMGT annotations. A cluster of highly shared sequence variants was judged likely to be a technical artifact of the sequencing pipeline. Compared with the roughly 720-donor mean, donors in an Asian-associated ancestry cluster had fewer N-insertions in productive TCRs, according to a later genetic analysis. A later analysis associated approximately 17,000 TCR beta sequences with specific HLA alleles at a false discovery rate of 0.05. Roughly uniform sequencing depth across donors was assumed in presence/absence analyses, although this assumption may not hold. The authors suggested that the approach could potentially be extended to other disease states and immunological phenotypes. While some public TCRs were present in many individuals, most TCR sequences turned up only very rarely across donors. In a later analysis, HLA-associated TCR beta chains showed more clonal expansion and lower generation probabilities than non-associated chains that were equally common. When HLA alleles, especially DR and DQ, strongly co-occurred, TCR associations were difficult to assign to individual alleles. In both the original and validation cohorts, the classifier was reported to diagnose cytomegalovirus status with high specificity and sensitivity. In vitro tests confirmed that a few of the cytomegalovirus-associated TCR beta chains recognize cytomegalovirus antigens. The earlier analysis of almost 600 of the donors excluded some 15 rarely observed V segments, including chromosome 9 orphons, because counts were too low. Because some donors lacked HLA typing at each locus, the association tests relied only on the typed subset. Several of the top co-occurrence clusters appeared to be linked to parvovirus B19, influenza, CMV and Epstein-Barr virus, according to a later analysis. According to a later analysis, TCR association rates differed among HLA loci, with DRB1 alleles showing the most associated TCRs and HLA-C alleles showing the fewest. Because the 87-base-pair reads could not distinguish some IMGT-functional V segments, including TRBV6-2 and TRBV6-3, those segments were excluded. According to a later analysis, most CMV-associated TCR beta chains appeared to be HLA-restricted, and the HLA associations seemed to be driven largely by CMV exposure. A total of 164 TCR beta chains were listed by the study as associated with cytomegalovirus. V-gene and J-gene trimming of TCR beta chains was associated with a missense DCLRE1C variant in a later genetic analysis, and the association was replicated in an independent cohort. CMV serostatus was the only immune exposure information available for the cohort. Correlated functional status among segregating V segments might reflect linkage disequilibrium, but an unknown experimental factor could not be ruled out. In this cohort, only TCR beta chains were sequenced, and detectable features were limited by the absence of alpha or paired-chain data. A further reported finding was that TCR beta sequences accurately predicted the HLA-A and HLA-B alleles for most subjects in the first cohort.

In total, approximately 610 healthy bone marrow donors made up the cohort. At the time of sampling, all cohort members were nominally healthy, though unrecorded immune exposures were likely present. The donor tested CMV seronegative and was one of the 352 seronegative cohort members. Every donor gave a peripheral blood sample, and the peripheral blood mononuclear cells from that sample were used for TCR beta sequencing. The Qiagen DNeasy Blood Extraction Kit was used to extract genomic DNA from the blood cell samples. The library was made by the immunoSEQ multiplex PCR assay. The multiplex PCR relied on a mix of 60 forward primers for TCR Vbeta segments and 13 reverse primers for TCR Jbeta segments. The CDR3 region of rearranged TCR beta genes was amplified from genomic DNA with a multiplex PCR assay. The amplified TCR beta libraries were sequenced on the Illumina HiSeq System as 87-base-pair reads. Per the source publication's procedure: In a later analysis, tens of millions of unique TCR beta chains were counted across the 666 repertoires, and approximately 9.9 million of these chains were shared by at least two donors. Raw reads were error-corrected and collapsed into unique sequences by a nearest-neighbor algorithm in which closely related sequences were merged to remove PCR and sequencing errors. To assign V, D and J gene segments, CDR3 sequences were aligned to IMGT reference sequences. For a sequence to be retained, a match of at least six nucleotides to both a V gene segment and a J gene segment was required. Rearrangements were called productive when the CDR3 lacked stop codons and stayed in frame with V and J; all others were non-productive. CDR3 was defined according to IMGT convention as the region running from the second conserved V-encoded cysteine to the conserved J-encoded phenylalanine. The earlier analysis of about 560 of the donors excluded any sequence lacking an unambiguous match to a single V gene segment. In an earlier analysis of around 600 of the donors, V segments were called functional above 56.7% productive rearrangements and were called segregating when the between-donor standard deviation exceeded 5%. A statistical classification framework was built for diagnosing cytomegalovirus status from the catalog of TCR beta chain sequences. V and J gene assignment, in a later analysis, came from comparing TCR nucleotide sequences with IMGT/GENE-DB human TR gene sequences. A later analysis assigned CDR3 sequences and most-parsimonious VDJ recombination scenarios with the TCRdist pipeline. A later analysis defined each TCR beta chain by its CDR3 amino acid sequence plus V-gene family, and excluded reads lacking a unique V-gene family. In a later analysis, around 600 highly shared, low-generation-probability nucleotide sequences were removed to address suspected cross-contamination and a sequencing artifact. For each public chain, a later analysis derived a clonal expansion index from normalized ranks of inferred template counts within each repertoire. A later analysis computed generation probabilities with a VDJ recombination model fitted to out-of-frame rearrangements, and checked the results against IGoR. In a later analysis, TCR-TCR, TCR-HLA and TCR-CMV co-occurrence was scored with hypergeometric tests, and a repertoire-size bias correction was applied to TCR pairs. To estimate false discovery rates, a later analysis permuted the HLA or CMV assignments 20 times. In a later analysis, co-occurring TCRs were grouped with DBSCAN, and TCRdist sequence similarity was added when clustering was performed within HLA-allele-positive subsets. For co-occurrence clustering, repertoires with fewer than 30,000 or more than 120,000 public chains were excluded, along with roughly 5 repertoires with anomalous nucleotide sharing. TCRdb mirrors the immuneACCESS table, restricted to in-frame sequences. Some clones are absent from its copies; in checked studies, under half trace to an unresolved V gene, and the reason for the others is unknown. For V, J and clone size, that table is used; D and trimming come from the DNA. The sample table records about 140,000 clones; around 86% of these occur just once. The ten largest clones capture approximately 1.1% of the sample.

Turning to this clone: What this receptor recognizes is not known. There are no base qualities to consult, and no much larger clone falls within one base.

The sequence came from a female donor in good health and CMV-seronegative. The specimen was PBMCs. Recombination connected TRBV6-1 to TRBJ1-2; no confident D gene assignment can be made. The sequenced DNA is TGTGCCAGCAGTGAATGGAGCGGACCTAACTATGGCTACACCTTC. Its amino acids are CASSEWSGPNYGYTF.